These 7 T cell receptor beta chains came from one sample sequenced in a study of blood T cell repertoires in COVID-19. Sequencing used immunoSEQ multiplex PCR; TCRdb keeps in-frame clones, though not all of them. This sample yields fewer than 85,000 clones, of which more than 60% are seen a single time; around 20% belongs to the top ten. The sequencing sample was made of peripheral blood. The receptors shown here come from a man aged 60-69 years with acute or convalescent COVID-19.

The chain combines TRBV10-2 with TRBJ1-1; D is unclear. This CDR3 has 12 amino acids. From germline, CDR1 is WSHSY and CDR2 SAAADI. With 3 bases removed from V and 5 bases from J, the gap between germline ends came to 7 bases. The CDR3 protein is CASSDLGTEAFF. The CDR3 DNA reads as TGCGCCAGCAGTGACCTCGGGACTGAAGCTTTCTTT.

V and J are TRBV27 and TRBJ1-6; TRBD1 might be the D (6 bases). The germline CDR1 and CDR2 sequences are MNHEY and SMNVEV (reference sequence). Between the trimmed V and J ends, which lost 2 bases and 5 bases, there was a span of 22 bases. The CDR3 runs to 19 residues. CDR3 protein: CASSLRGRTAKSNNSPLHF. The CDR3 DNA reads as TGTGCCAGCAGTTTAAGGGGTCGGACAGCCAAGTCGAATAATTCACCCCTCCACTTT.

The rearrangement uses TRBV10-2 and TRBJ1-1; D unclear. V lost 4 bases and J 0 bases, leaving 15 bases between the germline ends. The CDR3 sequence is 16 residues long. Germline V gene lookup returns CDR1 WSHSY and CDR2 SAAADI. This CDR3 is CASSAGRVTMNTEAFF. The CDR3, as DNA: TGCGCCAGCAGTGCTGGGCGGGTTACTATGAACACTGAAGCTTTCTTT.

The chain has TRBV6-4 and TRBJ1-2, with TRBD1 matching over 8 bases. Unmatched junction bases numbered 0, after V lost 2 bases and J lost 7 bases. In germline, CDR1 is MRHNA, CDR2 SNTAGT. This CDR3 has 12 residues. As DNA, the CDR3 is TGTGCCAGCAGTGACGGACAGGGTGGCTACACCTTC. The encoded protein is CASSDGQGGYTF.

This clone was picked up one time. The chain is built from TRBV3-1 (or the pseudogene TRBV3-2) and TRBJ2-3; TRBD2 matches 7 bases. This CDR3 region has 13 residues. Germline lookup yields CDR1 LGHDT and CDR2 YNNKEL (reference sequence). J was trimmed by 4 bases and V by 3 bases; bases with no gene match: 1. The CDR3 DNA reads as TGTGCCAGCAGCCATCGGGGGGCAGATACGCAGTATTTT. Translation gives CASSHRGADTQYF.

The rearrangement links TRBV7-9 to TRBJ1-1; D possibly corresponds to TRBD1 (5 bases). Per germline, CDR1 SEHNR and CDR2 FQNEAQ (reference sequence). The CDR3 is 15 residues long. The germline V and J ends were trimmed by 5 bases and 1 base, with 14 bases remaining between them. The CDR3 region is CASSPGGTPNTEAFF. In DNA form, the CDR3 reads TGTGCCAGCAGCCCAGGCGGGACGCCGAACACTGAAGCTTTCTTT.

This sequence joins TRBV20-1 and TRBJ2-1, with 10 bases aligning to TRBD2. Germline V gene data show CDR1 as DFQATT and CDR2 as SNEGSKA (reference sequence). With 3 bases clipped from V and 5 bases from J, the junction kept 4 bases outside the gene matches. The CDR3 loop spans 14 amino acids. CDR3 protein: CSASWTSGHNEQFF. The CDR3 DNA reads TGCAGTGCTAGTTGGACTAGCGGTCACAATGAGCAGTTCTTC.